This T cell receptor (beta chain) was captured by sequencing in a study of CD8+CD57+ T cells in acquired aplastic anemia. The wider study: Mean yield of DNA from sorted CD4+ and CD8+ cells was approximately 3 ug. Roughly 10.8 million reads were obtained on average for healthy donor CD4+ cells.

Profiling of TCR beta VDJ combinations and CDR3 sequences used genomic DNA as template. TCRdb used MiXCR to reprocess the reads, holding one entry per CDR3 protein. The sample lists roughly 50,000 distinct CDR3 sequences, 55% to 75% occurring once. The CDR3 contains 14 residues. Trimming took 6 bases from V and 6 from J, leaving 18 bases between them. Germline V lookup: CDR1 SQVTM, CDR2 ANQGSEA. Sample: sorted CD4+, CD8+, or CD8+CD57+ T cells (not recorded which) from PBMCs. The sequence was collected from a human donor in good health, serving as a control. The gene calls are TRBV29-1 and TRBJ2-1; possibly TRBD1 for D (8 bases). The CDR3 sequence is CSVATGGGFNEQFF. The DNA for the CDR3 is TGCAGCGTGGCTACAGGGGGAGGGTTCAATGAGCAGTTCTTC.